The rows below give T cell receptor beta chains drawn from one sample of a study of T cells after yellow fever vaccination. One entry per CDR3 protein results from TCRdb running MiXCR on the 5' RACE reads. The data contain roughly 350,000 distinct CDR3 sequences, 4.1% of them singletons. The source material was PBMCs, sampled 5 days after the yellow fever booster vaccination. These receptors were taken from a man aged 18 to 29 who received the YFV17D yellow fever vaccine. Each CDR3 is given with its conserved first and last residue. The D gene is left open where the match is weak. The size of a clone is reported for some rows only, either as once, few or many, or as a class for expanded clones.

V gene	D gene	clone size	J gene	CDR3 protein	CDR3 DNA
TRBV5-1	.	.	TRBJ1-2	CASSRTFYYGYTF	TGCGCCAGCAGCCGGACATTTTACTATGGCTACACCTTC
TRBV6-5	.	few	TRBJ1-2	CASSSTGRVYGYTF	TGTGCCAGCAGTAGCACGGGACGGGTATATGGCTACACCTTC
TRBV20-1	.	.	TRBJ1-1	CSAPRLNTEAFF	TGCAGTGCTCCTCGACTGAACACTGAAGCTTTCTTT
TRBV7-2	TRBD1	few	TRBJ1-1	CASSLFTGGSTEAFF	TGTGCCAGCAGCTTATTTACAGGGGGATCCACTGAAGCTTTCTTT
TRBV2	TRBD1	few	TRBJ1-5	CASRDRGNQPQHF	TGTGCCAGCAGGGACAGGGGCAATCAGCCCCAGCATTTT
TRBV15	TRBD2	many	TRBJ2-1	CATSRDVRLAGGEYNEQFF	TGTGCCACCAGCAGAGATGTTCGACTAGCGGGGGGGGAATACAATGAGCAGTTCTTC
TRBV12-3/TRBV12-4	TRBD2	few	TRBJ2-7	CASSILAGGSYEQYF	TGTGCCAGCAGCATACTAGCGGGGGGATCCTACGAGCAGTACTTC
TRBV20-1	.	many	TRBJ1-5	CSAAGSYSNQPQHF	TGCAGTGCTGCAGGAAGCTATAGCAATCAGCCCCAGCATTTT
TRBV5-1	.	.	TRBJ1-5	CASSGRDGVHQPQHF	TGCGCCAGCAGCGGCCGGGACGGTGTTCATCAGCCCCAGCATTTT
TRBV18	.	many	TRBJ1-3	CASSPVPWTEGNTIYF	TGTGCCAGCTCACCAGTGCCTTGGACGGAGGGAAACACCATATATTTT
TRBV7-2	.	.	TRBJ1-4	CASSLAPATNEKLFF	TGTGCCAGCAGCTTAGCCCCGGCAACTAATGAAAAACTGTTTTTT
TRBV4-1	.	many	TRBJ2-5	CASSQVWGAEETQYF	TGCGCCAGCAGCCAAGTTTGGGGGGCAGAAGAGACCCAGTACTTC
TRBV7-2	TRBD1	few	TRBJ1-6	CASSQDRGSYNSPLHF	TGTGCCAGCAGCCAAGACAGGGGATCCTATAATTCACCCCTCCACTTT
TRBV10-3	.	many	TRBJ2-3	CAISGFGASDTQYF	TGTGCCATCAGTGGTTTCGGGGCCTCAGATACGCAGTATTTT
TRBV7-2	.	many	TRBJ1-2	CASSLGAVYGYTF	TGTGCCAGCAGCTTAGGGGCAGTCTATGGCTACACCTTC
TRBV28	.	many	TRBJ1-5	CASSSREPQHF	TGTGCCAGCAGTTCCCGGGAGCCCCAGCATTTT
TRBV4-1	TRBD1	many	TRBJ1-2	CASSQTGAAGDYGYTF	TGCGCCAGCAGCCAGACAGGGGCCGCCGGGGACTATGGCTACACCTTC
TRBV7-2	.	.	TRBJ2-5	CASTVPVGLGETQYF	TGTGCCAGCACCGTCCCGGTGGGGTTAGGGGAGACCCAGTACTTC
TRBV13	TRBD1	many	TRBJ2-5	CASSFRQGRETQYF	TGTGCCAGCAGCTTTAGACAGGGGCGGGAGACCCAGTACTTC
TRBV6-5	TRBD2	few	TRBJ2-5	CASSYSMGGQETQYF	TGTGCCAGCAGTTACTCGATGGGGGGGCAAGAGACCCAGTACTTC
TRBV7-2	.	many	TRBJ2-1	CASSFVAAGYNEQFF	TGTGCCAGCAGCTTTGTTGCCGCCGGCTACAATGAGCAGTTCTTC
TRBV4-3	.	.	TRBJ1-1	CASSQDFPAVTEAFF	TGCGCCAGCAGCCAAGATTTTCCGGCGGTGACTGAAGCTTTCTTT
TRBV5-1	.	many	TRBJ1-6	CASSLDVTSRSYNSPLHF	TGCGCCAGCAGCTTGGATGTGACCTCCCGCTCCTATAATTCACCCCTCCACTTT
TRBV7-2	TRBD2	many	TRBJ2-1	CASSPLAGGPYEQFF	TGTGCCAGCAGCCCCCTGGCGGGGGGGCCATATGAGCAGTTCTTC
TRBV5-1	TRBD1	.	TRBJ1-4	CASSWGQGREKLFF	TGCGCCAGCAGCTGGGGACAGGGCAGAGAAAAACTGTTTTTT
TRBV19	.	.	TRBJ2-1	CASSIQAGDNEQFF	TGTGCCAGTAGTATACAGGCAGGGGACAATGAGCAGTTCTTC
TRBV25-1	.	.	TRBJ1-2	CASSEVWEGRGYTF	TGTGCCAGCAGTGAAGTTTGGGAAGGGCGAGGCTACACCTTC
TRBV6-2/TRBV6-3	.	many	TRBJ2-7	CASGQTALSYEQYF	TGTGCCAGCGGGCAGACTGCCCTTTCCTACGAGCAGTACTTC
TRBV7-9	.	.	TRBJ1-6	CASSGGVSYNSPLHF	TGTGCCAGCAGCGGCGGAGTGTCCTATAATTCACCCCTCCACTTT
TRBV28	TRBD1	few	TRBJ1-2	CASSFPQGENYGYTF	TGTGCCAGCAGTTTCCCACAGGGGGAAAACTATGGCTACACCTTC
TRBV5-5	TRBD1	.	TRBJ1-2	CASFQGGGYTF	TGTGCCAGCTTCCAGGGGGGTGGCTACACCTTC
TRBV7-9	.	many	TRBJ1-6	CASSWVGGMGSPLHF	TGTGCCAGCAGCTGGGTCGGAGGCATGGGTTCACCCCTCCACTTT
TRBV5-1	TRBD1	few	TRBJ2-2	CASSLNPGQGNTGELFF	TGCGCCAGCAGCTTGAATCCGGGACAGGGGAACACCGGGGAGCTGTTTTTT
TRBV3-1	TRBD2	.	TRBJ2-1	CASSSPPGGGYNEQFF	TGTGCCAGCAGCTCTCCCCCTGGCGGGGGGTACAATGAGCAGTTCTTC
TRBV25-1	.	.	TRBJ1-2	CASSESRSGTYGYTF	TGTGCCAGCAGTGAGTCGAGATCGGGCACTTATGGCTACACCTTC
TRBV30	.	many	TRBJ2-7	CAWAPRAPGEQYF	TGTGCCTGGGCCCCCCGGGCTCCGGGCGAGCAGTACTTC
TRBV29-1	TRBD1	.	TRBJ2-2	CSVGQGAGELFF	TGCAGCGTTGGACAGGGCGCCGGGGAGCTGTTTTTT
TRBV29-1	TRBD1	few	TRBJ2-5	CSAGTGRGETQYF	TGCAGCGCCGGGACAGGGCGGGGGGAGACCCAGTACTTC
TRBV5-4	TRBD1	.	TRBJ1-2	CASSLYGTGDNYGYTF	TGTGCCAGCAGCTTGTATGGGACAGGGGACAACTATGGCTACACCTTC
TRBV20-1	.	.	TRBJ2-1	CSATNEQFF	TGCAGTGCTACCAATGAGCAGTTCTTC
TRBV7-2	.	few	TRBJ2-6	CASSLAWGGRSSGANVLTF	TGTGCCAGCAGCTTAGCGTGGGGGGGGCGGAGCTCTGGGGCCAACGTCCTGACTTTC
TRBV5-1	TRBD1	.	TRBJ2-5	CASSNGQGRETQYF	TGCGCCAGCAGCAATGGACAGGGGCGAGAGACCCAGTACTTC
TRBV30	TRBD1	few	TRBJ1-4	CAWGGGNRGILLSTNEKLFF	TGTGCCTGGGGAGGGGGCAACAGGGGGATCCTCCTATCAACTAATGAAAAACTGTTTTTT
TRBV29-1	.	.	TRBJ1-2	CSVGDSYYGYTF	TGCAGCGTTGGCGACAGCTACTATGGCTACACCTTC